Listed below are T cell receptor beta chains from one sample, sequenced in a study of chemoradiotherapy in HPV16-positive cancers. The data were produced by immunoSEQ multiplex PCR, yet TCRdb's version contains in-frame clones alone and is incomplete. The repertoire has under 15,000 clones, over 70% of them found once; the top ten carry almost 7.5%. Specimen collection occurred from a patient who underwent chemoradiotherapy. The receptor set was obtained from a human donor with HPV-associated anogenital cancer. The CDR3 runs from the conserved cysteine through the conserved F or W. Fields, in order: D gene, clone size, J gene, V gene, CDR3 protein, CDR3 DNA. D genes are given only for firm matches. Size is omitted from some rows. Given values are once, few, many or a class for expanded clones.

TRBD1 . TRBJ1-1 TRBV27 CASSLQQGPRLGTEAFF TGTGCCAGCAGTTTACAACAGGGGCCGCGGTTGGGCACTGAAGCTTTCTTT
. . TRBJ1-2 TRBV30 CAWSKDRRWGYTF TGTGCCTGGAGTAAAGACAGACGGTGGGGCTACACCTTC
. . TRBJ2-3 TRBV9 CASSVTGPDTQYF TGTGCCAGCAGCGTTACAGGGCCAGATACGCAGTATTTT
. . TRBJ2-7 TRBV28 CASLDVTFYEQYF TGTGCCAGCTTAGACGTTACCTTCTACGAGCAGTACTTC
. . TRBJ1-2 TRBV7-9 CASSLPQVYGYTF TGTGCCAGCAGCTTACCTCAGGTGTATGGCTACACCTTC
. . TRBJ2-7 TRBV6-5 CASSSGLNSYEQYF TGTGCCAGCAGTTCGGGACTCAACTCCTACGAGCAGTACTTC
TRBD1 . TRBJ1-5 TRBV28 CASAVGDRGMHSNQPQHF TGTGCCAGCGCCGTGGGGGACAGGGGTATGCATAGCAATCAGCCCCAGCATTTT
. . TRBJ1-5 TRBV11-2 CASSPDPIGNQPQHF TGTGCCAGCAGCCCTGACCCGATTGGCAATCAGCCCCAGCATTTT
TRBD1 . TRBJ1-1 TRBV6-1 CASDRGRTEAFF TGTGCCAGCGACAGGGGTCGGACTGAAGCTTTCTTT
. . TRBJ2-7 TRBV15 CATSRGKTYEQYF TGTGCCACCAGCAGAGGGAAGACCTACGAGCAGTACTTC
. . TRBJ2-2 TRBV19 CASTDGNTGELFF TGTGCCAGTACCGACGGGAACACCGGGGAGCTGTTTTTT
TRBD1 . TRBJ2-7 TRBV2 CASSEGRTGPPYEQYF TGTGCCAGCAGTGAAGGCAGGACAGGTCCTCCCTACGAGCAGTACTTC
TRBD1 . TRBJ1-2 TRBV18 CASSPARDSAYGYTF TGTGCCAGCTCACCAGCCCGGGACAGCGCCTATGGCTACACCTTC
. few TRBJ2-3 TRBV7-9 CASSLSDTQYF TGTGCCAGCAGCTTGTCCGATACGCAGTATTTT
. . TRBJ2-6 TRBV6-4 CASSEKGSGANVLTF TGTGCCAGCAGCGAAAAAGGGTCTGGGGCCAACGTCCTGACTTTC
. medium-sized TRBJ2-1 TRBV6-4 CASSDSGDNEQFF TGTGCCAGCAGTGACTCAGGGGACAATGAGCAGTTCTTC
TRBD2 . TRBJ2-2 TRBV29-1 CSAGTSGSSTGELFF TGCAGCGCGGGGACTAGCGGGAGTTCCACCGGGGAGCTGTTTTTT
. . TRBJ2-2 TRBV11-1 CASSPRDLTGELFF TGTGCCAGCAGCCCGAGGGACTTAACCGGGGAGCTGTTTTTT
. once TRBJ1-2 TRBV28 CASSLQNYGYTF TGTGCCAGCAGTTTACAAAATTATGGCTACACCTTC
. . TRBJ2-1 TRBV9 CASSVGGINEQFF TGTGCCAGCAGCGTAGGCGGGATCAATGAGCAGTTCTTC
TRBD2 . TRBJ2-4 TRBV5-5 CASSASLAGSVIQYF TGTGCCAGCAGCGCCTCACTAGCGGGATCAGTCATTCAGTACTTC
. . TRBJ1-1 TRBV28 CASSYPGHLNTEAFF TGTGCCAGCAGTTATCCGGGACACCTCAACACTGAAGCTTTCTTT
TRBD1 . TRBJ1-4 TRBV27 CASSFRQGGKKLFF TGTGCCAGCAGTTTCAGACAGGGTGGGAAAAAACTGTTTTTT
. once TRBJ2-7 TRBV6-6 CASSPGSRQYF TGTGCCAGCAGTCCCGGCAGTCGGCAGTACTTC
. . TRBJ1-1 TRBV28 CASSSRGRGTEAFF TGTGCCAGCAGTTCCAGGGGTCGTGGCACTGAAGCTTTCTTT
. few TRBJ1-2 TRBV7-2 CASSLPGLDYGYTF TGTGCCAGCAGCTTGCCAGGGCTTGACTATGGCTACACCTTC
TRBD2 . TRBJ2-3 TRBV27 CASSLVGGRADTQYF TGTGCCAGCAGTTTAGTTGGCGGGAGGGCAGATACGCAGTATTTT
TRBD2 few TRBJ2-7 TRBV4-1 CASSPVAGEVSYEQYF TGCGCCAGCAGCCCAGTAGCGGGAGAGGTATCCTACGAGCAGTACTTC
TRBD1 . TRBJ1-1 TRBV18 CASSPLQGTEAFF TGTGCCAGCTCACCCCTACAGGGGACTGAAGCTTTCTTT
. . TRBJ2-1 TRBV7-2 CASSTRAAGPDEQFF TGTGCCAGCAGCACACGGGCTGCGGGGCCCGATGAGCAGTTCTTC
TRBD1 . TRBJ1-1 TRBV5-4 CASSLEGQVNTEAFF TGTGCCAGCAGCTTGGAGGGACAGGTGAACACTGAAGCTTTCTTT
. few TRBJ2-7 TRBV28 CASSLVQGGEQYF TGTGCCAGCAGTTTAGTCCAGGGGGGAGAGCAGTACTTC
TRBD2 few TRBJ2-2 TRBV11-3 CASSLGLAASTGELFF TGTGCCAGCAGCTTAGGACTAGCGGCTAGCACCGGGGAGCTGTTTTTT
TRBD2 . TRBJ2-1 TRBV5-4 CASTSGTYNEQFF TGTGCCAGCACTAGCGGAACCTACAATGAGCAGTTCTTC
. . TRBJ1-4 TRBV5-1 CASSLGIGRNEKLFF TGCGCCAGCAGCTTGGGGATAGGGCGGAATGAAAAACTGTTTTTT
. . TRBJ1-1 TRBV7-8 CASSLRVEVNTEAFF TGTGCCAGCAGCCTTAGGGTGGAGGTGAACACTGAAGCTTTCTTT
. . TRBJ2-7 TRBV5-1 CASSLEGHEQYF TGCGCCAGCAGCTTGGAAGGGCACGAGCAGTACTTC
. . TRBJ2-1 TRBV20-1 CSARHYNEQFF TGCAGTGCCAGACATTACAATGAGCAGTTCTTC
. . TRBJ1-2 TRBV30 CAWSARVGVGYTF TGTGCCTGGAGTGCGAGGGTGGGGGTTGGCTACACCTTC
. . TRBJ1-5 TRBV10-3 CATSRGNQPQHF TGTGCCACCAGCAGAGGCAATCAGCCCCAGCATTTT
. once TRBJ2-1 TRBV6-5 CASNEPGRGEQFF TGTGCCAGCAATGAGCCTGGCCGTGGGGAGCAGTTCTTC